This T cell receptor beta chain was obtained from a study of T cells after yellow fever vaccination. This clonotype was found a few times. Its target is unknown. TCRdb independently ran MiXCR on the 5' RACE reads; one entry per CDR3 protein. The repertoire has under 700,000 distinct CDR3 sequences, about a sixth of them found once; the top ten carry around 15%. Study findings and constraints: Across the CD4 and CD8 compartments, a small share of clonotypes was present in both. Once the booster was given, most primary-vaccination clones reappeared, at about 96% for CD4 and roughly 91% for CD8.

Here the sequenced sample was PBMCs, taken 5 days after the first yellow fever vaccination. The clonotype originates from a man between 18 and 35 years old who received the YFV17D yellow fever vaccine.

This chain's CDR3 is CSARDVPGLAGVSFRQFF. Here the CDR3 DNA reads TGCAGTGCTAGAGACGTCCCGGGACTAGCGGGGGTCTCGTTCCGGCAGTTCTTC. The chain carries TRBV20-1 and TRBJ2-1; TRBD2 matches at 14 bases. This CDR3 has 18 residues. V shed 0 bases and J 12 bases; nucleotides not matched to a gene: 16. The germline V gene encodes CDR1 DFQATT and CDR2 SNEGSKA (reference sequence).